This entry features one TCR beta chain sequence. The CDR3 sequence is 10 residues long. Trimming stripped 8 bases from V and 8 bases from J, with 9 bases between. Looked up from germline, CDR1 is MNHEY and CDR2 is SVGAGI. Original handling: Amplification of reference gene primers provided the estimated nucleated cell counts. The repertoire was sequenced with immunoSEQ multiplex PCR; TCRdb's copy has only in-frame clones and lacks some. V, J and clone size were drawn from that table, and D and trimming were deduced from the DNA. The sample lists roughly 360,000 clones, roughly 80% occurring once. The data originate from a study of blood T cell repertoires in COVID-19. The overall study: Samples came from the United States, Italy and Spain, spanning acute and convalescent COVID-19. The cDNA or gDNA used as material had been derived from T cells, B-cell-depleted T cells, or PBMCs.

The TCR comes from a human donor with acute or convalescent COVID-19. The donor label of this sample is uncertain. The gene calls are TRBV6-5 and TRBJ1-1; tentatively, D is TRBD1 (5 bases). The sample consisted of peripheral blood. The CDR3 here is CASSAGEAFF. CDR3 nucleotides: TGTGCCAGCTCTGCAGGGGAAGCTTTCTTT.